This T cell receptor beta chain is from a study of neurological immune-mediated disorders. V gave up 4 bases and J gave up 4 bases; unmatched junction bases: 7. CDR3 length equals 16 residues. Per the germline V gene, CDR1 is LNHNV and CDR2 is YYDKDF (reference sequence). This clonotype was seen at least ten times. MiXCR, applied by TCRdb to the 5' RACE reads, yields one record per CDR3 protein. The sample carries 53,000 or so distinct CDR3 sequences, 6.5% to 8.5% recorded once. Time point defined: longitudinal time-point 3. The receptor comes from a woman aged 40 to 55 in good health. Material: PBMCs. The chain joins TRBV15 to TRBJ2-1; 10 bases agree with TRBD2. The CDR3 here is CATSTVAGGGYNEQFF. The CDR3 nucleotides read TGTGCCACCAGCACCGTAGCGGGAGGTGGGTACAATGAGCAGTTCTTC.